This T cell receptor beta chain was identified in a study of blood T cell repertoires in COVID-19. Source study methods: Amplifying reference gene primers gave estimates of nucleated cell counts. This table comes from immunoSEQ multiplex PCR, and its TCRdb copy is limited to in-frame clones, with some not included. V, J and clone size derive from that table, while D and trimming were established from the DNA sequence. The data hold roughly 130,000 clones, with approximately 82% observed a single time. Trimming pared 3 bases from V and 9 bases from J, leaving 23 bases between. The germline V gene has CDR1 MGHDK and CDR2 SYGVNS. The CDR3 is made up of 16 amino acids.

The sequenced sample consisted of peripheral blood. This receptor was identified in a man between 35 and 55 years old with active or convalescent COVID-19. The V gene is TRBV25-1, the J gene TRBJ1-2; no firm D call. This chain's CDR3 is CASSDGLRAGHTSYTF. CDR3 bases: TGTGCCAGCAGTGACGGTTTGAGGGCTGGTCACACTAGCTACACCTTC.